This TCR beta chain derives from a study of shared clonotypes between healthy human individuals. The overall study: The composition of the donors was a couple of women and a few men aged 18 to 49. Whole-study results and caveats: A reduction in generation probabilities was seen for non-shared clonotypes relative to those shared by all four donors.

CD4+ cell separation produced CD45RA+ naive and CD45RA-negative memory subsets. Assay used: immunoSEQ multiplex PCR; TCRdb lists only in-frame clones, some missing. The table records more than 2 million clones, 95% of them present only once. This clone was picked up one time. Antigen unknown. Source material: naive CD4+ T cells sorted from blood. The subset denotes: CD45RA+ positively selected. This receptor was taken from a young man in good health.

Written as DNA, the CDR3 is TGCGCCAGCAGCTTCGGGCAGGTGAGCACTGAAGCTTTCTTT. Translation: CASSFGQVSTEAFF. This chain connects TRBV5-1 to TRBJ1-1; D not resolved. The germline V and J ends were trimmed by 2 bases and 4 bases, with 12 bases remaining between them. This CDR3 spans 14 amino acids. Germline V gene data show CDR1 as SGHRS and CDR2 as YFSETQ. The complete variable domain, with remaining parts taken from reference TRBV5-1 and TRBJ1-1, reads KAGVTQTPRYLIKTRGQQVTLSCSPISGHRSVSWYQQTPGQGLQFLFEYFSETQRNKGNFPGRFSGRQFSNSRSEMNVSTLELGDSALYLCASSFGQVSTEAFFGQGTRLTVV.